This is a list of T cell receptor beta chains from one sample in a study of blood T cell repertoires in COVID-19. Sequencing was performed with immunoSEQ multiplex PCR; in TCRdb, only in-frame clones are kept and a portion is missing. This sample yields over 200,000 clones, of which about 83% are seen a single time; 2% to 3% belongs to the top ten. Material for sequencing was peripheral blood. These receptors were collected from a woman between 40 and 55 years old with active or convalescent COVID-19. CDR3s include the opening cysteine and the closing phenylalanine or tryptophan. D genes are given only for firm matches. Rows may omit the clone size; those that give it use once, few, many or a size class.

clone_size j_call v_call d_call cdr3_aa cdr3_nt
NA TRBJ2-2 TRBV4-2 TRBD1 CASSGTGYTGELFF TGTGCCAGCAGCGGGACAGGATACACCGGGGAGCTGTTTTTT
NA TRBJ1-1 TRBV5-6 NA CASSLVGRLNTEAFF TGTGCCAGCAGCTTGGTAGGCAGGCTGAACACTGAAGCTTTCTTT
NA TRBJ1-2 TRBV30 NA CAWSVYSYGYTF TGTGCCTGGAGTGTGTACTCCTATGGCTACACCTTC
NA TRBJ2-7 TRBV19 TRBD1 CASSDGQGWNEQYF TGTGCCAGTAGTGACGGACAGGGGTGGAACGAGCAGTACTTC
once TRBJ1-2 TRBV3-1/TRBV3-2 NA CASSQFEGYGYTF TGTGCCAGCAGCCAATTTGAGGGCTATGGCTACACCTTC
NA TRBJ1-5 TRBV2 TRBD1 CASRGDRVTKLPQHF TGTGCCAGCAGAGGGGACAGGGTGACAAAGTTACCCCAGCATTTT
once TRBJ2-4 TRBV12-3/TRBV12-4 TRBD1 CASRGDRGNIQYF TGTGCCAGCCGCGGAGACAGGGGGAACATTCAGTACTTC
NA TRBJ1-3 TRBV30 NA CAWSVGRVGNTIYF TGTGCCTGGAGTGTCGGCAGGGTGGGAAACACCATATATTTT
NA TRBJ2-7 TRBV27 NA CASREGQRYEQYF TGTGCCAGCAGGGAGGGCCAGAGGTACGAGCAGTACTTC
NA TRBJ1-4 TRBV5-4 NA CASSPRIGTNEKLFF TGTGCCAGCAGCCCACGGATCGGGACTAATGAAAAACTGTTTTTT
once TRBJ2-7 TRBV6-5 NA CASSFPRDSTSYEQYF TGTGCCAGCAGTTTCCCCAGGGACTCGACCTCCTACGAGCAGTACTTC
NA TRBJ2-7 TRBV4-2 TRBD1 CASSQDLGGQGVYEQYF TGTGCCAGCAGCCAAGATTTGGGGGGACAGGGAGTTTACGAGCAGTACTTC
NA TRBJ2-7 TRBV9 NA CASSVDGGRMGNEQYF TGTGCCAGCAGCGTAGATGGGGGCAGGATGGGAAACGAGCAGTACTTC
NA TRBJ1-5 TRBV28 TRBD1 CASTNRGRVWQPQHF TGTGCCAGCACTAACAGGGGGCGTGTATGGCAGCCCCAGCATTTT
NA TRBJ1-1 TRBV29-1 NA CSVEKTGSGTEAFF TGCAGCGTTGAAAAAACAGGGTCGGGCACTGAAGCTTTCTTT
NA TRBJ1-1 TRBV29-1 NA CSAQEGNTEAFF TGCAGCGCTCAGGAGGGGAACACTGAAGCTTTCTTT